Below, 13 T cell receptor beta chains from the same sample are listed, as sequenced in a study of spatial heterogeneity in lung cancer (dated by TCRdb to between 2019 and 2020). Library preparation was by 5' RACE. Data came from a NextSeq 500. Clones were called with MiXCR by TCRdb after fastp trimmed the public reads at Q25, and only in-frame beta chains were retained. Rows with one shared CDR3 protein collapse into an entry with the most common genes and DNA. The sample table records tens of thousands of distinct CDR3 sequences; roughly an eighth of these occur just once. The ten largest clones capture 50% to 70% of the sample. Read against the paper, the sample's time point label means: sample taken at primary tumor resection. For TCR sequencing, whole RNA was extracted from tumor and nontumor lung tissue, or from cryopreserved PBMC samples, and no cell sorting was done. The specimen was PBMCs, collected at surgery. These receptor sequences come from a male donor with early-stage non-small cell lung cancer.

This clonotype was detected ten times or more. This rearrangement joins TRBV15 to TRBJ1-4, with a tentative D call TRBD1 (6 bases). The germline V gene encodes CDR1 LNHNV and CDR2 YYDKDF (reference sequence). Deletions cut 4 bases from V and 3 bases from J, with 9 bases between. The CDR3 is 14 residues long. CDR3 region: CATSTGDSNEKLFF. CDR3 DNA sequence: TGTGCCACCAGCACAGGGGACTCTAATGAAAAACTGTTTTTT. Full variable domain (rest looked up from reference TRBV15 and TRBJ1-4): DAMVIQNPRYQVTQFGKPVTLSCSQTLNHNVMYWYQQKSSQAPKLLFHYYDKDFNNEADTPDNFQSRRPNTSFCFLDIRSPGLGDTAMYLCATSTGDSNEKLFFGSGTQLSVL.

This clonotype came up a few times. The chain employs TRBV6-6 and TRBJ2-7; 8 nucleotides align to TRBD1. V trimming: 2 bases; J trimming: 3 bases; junction bases outside the gene matches: 12. This CDR3 has 17 residues. Looked up from germline, CDR1 is MNHNY and CDR2 is SVGAGI (reference sequence). The CDR3 nucleotides are TGTGCCAGCAGTTACGGCGGGGACAGGACATTTCTCTACGAGCAGTACTTC. Translating gives CASSYGGDRTFLYEQYF.

This clonotype occurred many times. V and J are TRBV5-1 and TRBJ1-1, with D perhaps matching TRBD1 (5 bases). The CDR3 consists of 14 residues. The germline CDR1 and CDR2 sequences are SGHRS and YFSETQ. Trimming took off 1 base at V and 4 bases at J, with 11 bases between the two ends. CDR3 DNA: TGCGCCAGCAGCTTGCAGGGTTCCACCACTGAAGCTTTCTTT. It encodes CASSLQGSTTEAFF.

There are many counts of this clonotype. The chain uses TRBV6-2 or TRBV6-3 and TRBJ2-5, with D unclear. V was pared by 2 bases and J by 5 bases, with 3 bases between. The CDR3 has 11 amino acids. The germline gives CDR1 MNHEY, CDR2 SVGEGT. CDR3 sequence: CASSYTETQYF. CDR3 sequence (DNA): TGTGCCAGCAGTTACACGGAGACCCAGTACTTC.

The chain has TRBV2 and TRBJ2-1; 7 positions match TRBD2. In germline, CDR1 is SNHLY, CDR2 FYNNEI. V lost 2 bases and J lost 4; bases outside the gene matches: 8. The CDR3 consists of 16 residues. The CDR3 spells CASSESLAEIYNEQFF. CDR3 DNA sequence: TGTGCCAGCAGTGAAAGTCTAGCGGAAATTTACAATGAGCAGTTCTTC.

This clonotype showed up many times. V and J are TRBV29-1 and TRBJ2-3; TRBD2 is a possible D gene (6 bases). CDR3 length: 13 amino acids. The germline CDR1 and CDR2 sequences are SQVTM and ANQGSEA. The ends were cut back, 4 bases at V and 6 bases at J, with 14 bases in the middle. CDR3 coding DNA: TGCAGCGTTGGCCGGGGCCGGGGGGATACGCAGTATTTT. This translates into CSVGRGRGDTQYF.

This clonotype came up a few times. The gene calls are TRBV30 and TRBJ2-1, with 10 bases lining up with TRBD1. The CDR3 is made up of 14 amino acids. V gave up 6 bases and J gave up 4 bases; unmatched junction bases: 6. Germline V gene lookup returns CDR1 GTSNPN and CDR2 SVGIG (reference sequence). The CDR3 is CACDGTGEYNEQFF. Here the CDR3 DNA reads TGTGCCTGTGATGGGACAGGGGAGTACAATGAGCAGTTCTTC.

This clonotype showed up many times. This chain joins TRBV18 and TRBJ2-7, with 7 bases identical to TRBD1. The germline CDR1 and CDR2 sequences are KGHSH and LQKENI. Trimming removed 4 bases from V and 5 bases from J; junction bases left unmatched: 17. The CDR3 consists of 17 residues. Written as DNA, the CDR3 is TGTGCCAGCTCACGGTCAATGGCAGTAGGGGGCCTCGACGAGCAGTACTTC. It translates to CASSRSMAVGGLDEQYF.

This clonotype was picked up one time. The V gene is TRBV12-5, the J gene TRBJ1-1; no firm D call. The germline gives CDR1 LGHNT, CDR2 FRNRAP. This CDR3 spans 13 amino acids. The V gene lost 0 bases and the J gene lost 0 bases, with 2 bases spanning the gap. CDR3 nucleotides: TGTGCTAGTGGTTTGGTGGTGAACACTGAAGCTTTCTTT. Protein product: CASGLVVNTEAFF.

This clonotype was counted at least ten times. The chain combines TRBV28 with TRBJ2-7; D ambiguous. The CDR3 consists of 11 residues. Trimming cost V 6 bases and J 4 bases, with 7 bases left between them. Looked up from germline, CDR1 is MDHEN and CDR2 is SYDVKM. Written as DNA, the CDR3 is TGTGCCAGCAGGCATGTGTACGAGCAGTACTTC. Translated: CASRHVYEQYF.

This clonotype was picked up many times. The chain employs TRBV20-1 and TRBJ2-1, with D possibly matching TRBD2 (6 bases). Germline CDR1 reads DFQATT; CDR2 reads SNEGSKA (reference sequence). The CDR3 has 16 amino acids. The V and J ends lost 0 bases and 7 bases respectively, with 19 bases between them. For the CDR3, the DNA is TGCAGTGCTAGAGATTACCTCCTAGCGAATACGAATGAGCAGTTCTTC. It codes for CSARDYLLANTNEQFF.

This clonotype was seen repeatedly, ten times or more. The V and J genes are TRBV7-6 and TRBJ1-1; D ambiguous. The CDR3 has 13 residues. Trimming took 2 bases from V and 0 from J, leaving 4 bases between them. Germline V gene sequence: CDR1 SGHVS, CDR2 FNYEAQ. The CDR3 DNA reads as TGTGCCAGCAGCTTACAGGTGAACACTGAAGCTTTCTTT. This codes for CASSLQVNTEAFF.

The chain links TRBV12-3 or TRBV12-4 to TRBJ2-2, with D possibly TRBD1 on 6 matching bases. CDR3 length: 13 amino acids. Trimming took off 5 bases at V and 6 bases at J, with 10 bases between the two ends. CDR3 in DNA: TGTGCCAGCAGTCAAGACAGGCCCGGGGAGCTGTTTTTT. Encoded protein: CASSQDRPGELFF.